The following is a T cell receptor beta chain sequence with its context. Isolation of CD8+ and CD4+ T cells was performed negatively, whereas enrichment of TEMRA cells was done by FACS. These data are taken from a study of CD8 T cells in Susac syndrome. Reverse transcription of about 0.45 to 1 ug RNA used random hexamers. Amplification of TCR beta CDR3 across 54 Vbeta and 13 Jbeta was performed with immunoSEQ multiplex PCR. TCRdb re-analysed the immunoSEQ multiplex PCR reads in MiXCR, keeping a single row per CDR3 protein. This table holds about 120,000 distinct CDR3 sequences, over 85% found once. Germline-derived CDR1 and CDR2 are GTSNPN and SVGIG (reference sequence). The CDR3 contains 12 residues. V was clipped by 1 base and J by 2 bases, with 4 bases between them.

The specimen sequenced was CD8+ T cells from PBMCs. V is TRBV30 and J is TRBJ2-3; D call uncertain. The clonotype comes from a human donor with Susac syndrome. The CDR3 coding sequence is TGTGCCTGGAGTGATCACACAGATACGCAGTATTTT. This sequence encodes CAWSDHTDTQYF.